This T cell receptor beta chain was sequenced during a study of cytomegalovirus exposure and HLA in healthy donors. Researchers ran the PCR with 60 Vbeta and 13 Jbeta primers. TCRdb's copy holds only in-frame clones and misses some; the assay was immunoSEQ multiplex PCR. The table lists about 110,000 clones, roughly 76% of them singletons. This clone was seen a few times. The same CDR3 can be traced to other DNA sequences in this sample. This CDR3 has 13 residues. V gave up 2 bases and J gave up 1 base, with 5 bases separating them. Germline V gene sequence: CDR1 MGHRA, CDR2 YSYEKL. Sample: PBMCs. The V call is TRBV4-1, the J call TRBJ1-1; maybe TRBD1 (5 bases). The sequence came from a woman aged 45-60 years in good health and CMV-seropositive. This CDR3 reads CASSQRGNTEAFF. Here the CDR3 DNA reads TGCGCCAGCAGCCAAAGGGGGAACACTGAAGCTTTCTTT.